This T cell receptor beta chain was sequenced in a study of CD8+ T cells in alopecia areata. On this clone: The antigen is not known.

CDR1 and CDR2 from the germline V gene are SGHAT and FQNNGV. The CDR3 extends over 12 amino acids. V was clipped by 4 bases and J by 6 bases, with 7 bases between them. Reverse transcribed after extraction, RNA yielded cDNA as the sequencing template. Generated by immunoSEQ multiplex PCR, the TCRdb table keeps only in-frame clones and is missing some. The sample consists of 50,000 to 65,000 clones, 40% to 55% of them appearing once. Broader study findings: Relative to normal scalp, lesional scalp, especially alopecia totalis/universalis, showed higher clonality. Sequence data from scalp samples additionally include resident alphabeta T cells of normal skin. Persistence in scalp and blood during tofacitinib was observed for many expanded lesional clones.

Treatment indicated: oral pan-JAK inhibitor, 5-10 mg twice daily. Sequencing was performed on CD8+ T cells sorted from blood, taken at approximately week 37, from a patient treated with tofacitinib. The receptor was derived from a human donor with alopecia areata. This chain uses TRBV11-2 with TRBJ2-1; the D is unclear. The DNA of the CDR3 is TGTGCCAGCAGCTCCGGGTTCAATGAGCAGTTCTTC. Amino acids: CASSSGFNEQFF.